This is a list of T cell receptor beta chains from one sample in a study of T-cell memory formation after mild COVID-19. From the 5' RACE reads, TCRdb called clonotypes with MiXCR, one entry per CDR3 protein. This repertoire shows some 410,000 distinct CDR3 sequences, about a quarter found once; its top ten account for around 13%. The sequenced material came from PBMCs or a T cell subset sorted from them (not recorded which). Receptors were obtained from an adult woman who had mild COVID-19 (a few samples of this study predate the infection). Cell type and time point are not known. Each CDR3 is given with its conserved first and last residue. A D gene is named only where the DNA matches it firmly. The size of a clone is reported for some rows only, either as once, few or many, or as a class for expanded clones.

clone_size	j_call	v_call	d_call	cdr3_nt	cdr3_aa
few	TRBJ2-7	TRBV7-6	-	TGTGCCAGCGTCGACGTAGGGGAGCAGTACTTC	CASVDVGEQYF
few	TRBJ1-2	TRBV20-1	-	TGCAGTGCTAGAGATCTACAGGCCTATGGCTACACCTTC	CSARDLQAYGYTF
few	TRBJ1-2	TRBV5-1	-	TGCGCCAGCAGCGCCGGGACACACTATGGCTACACCTTC	CASSAGTHYGYTF
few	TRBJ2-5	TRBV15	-	TGTGCCACCAGCAGAGATGGCGGGACTCCGAAGGGGACCCAGTACTTC	CATSRDGGTPKGTQYF
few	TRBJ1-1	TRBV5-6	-	TGTGCCAGCAGCTTTACTGCGGGGGGCACTGAAGCTTTCTTT	CASSFTAGGTEAFF
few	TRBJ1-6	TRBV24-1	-	TGTGCCACCTCCGGGGGTCAAGGTTCACCCCTCCACTTT	CATSGGQGSPLHF
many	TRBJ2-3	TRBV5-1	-	TGCGCCAGCAGCTACTCTGCAGGCACAGATACGCAGTATTTT	CASSYSAGTDTQYF
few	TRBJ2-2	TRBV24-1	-	TGTGCCACCAGCGGGACTCGCTCGACCGGGGAGCTGTTTTTT	CATSGTRSTGELFF
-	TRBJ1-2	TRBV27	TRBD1	TGTGCCAGCAGGCAGGGGGCGAGGGGTTATGGCTACACCTTC	CASRQGARGYGYTF
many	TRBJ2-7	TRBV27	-	TGTGCCAGCAGTCGGGTAAACTCCTACGAGCAGTACTTC	CASSRVNSYEQYF
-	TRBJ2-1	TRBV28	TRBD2	TGTGCCAGCAGTTTCGCTAGCGGGGGGGCCCATGAGCAGTTCTTC	CASSFASGGAHEQFF
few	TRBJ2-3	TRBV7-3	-	TGTGCCAGCAGCTTCGGAGGTTCCCCGTCGCAGTATTTT	CASSFGGSPSQYF
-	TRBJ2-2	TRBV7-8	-	TGTGCCAGCAGCAACCAGGGGGGGAACACCGGGGAGCTGTTTTTT	CASSNQGGNTGELFF
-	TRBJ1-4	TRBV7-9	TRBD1	TGTGCCAGCAGTGTACAGGGGGGCAATGAAAAACTGTTTTTT	CASSVQGGNEKLFF
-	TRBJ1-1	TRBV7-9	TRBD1	TGTGCCAGCAGCGCTCAAGACAGGGGAGGCACTGAAGCTTTCTTT	CASSAQDRGGTEAFF
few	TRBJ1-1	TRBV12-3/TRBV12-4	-	TGTGCCAGCAGTTTGGGAGAAGCTTTCTTT	CASSLGEAFF
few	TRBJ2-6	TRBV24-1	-	TGTGCCACCAGTGATGCCGGGACTGGGGCCAACGTCCTGACTTTC	CATSDAGTGANVLTF
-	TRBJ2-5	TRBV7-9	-	TGTGCCAGCAGCTTCTCTTACGGGGGCGCTTGGGAAGAGACCCAGTACTTC	CASSFSYGGAWEETQYF
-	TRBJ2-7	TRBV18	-	TGTGCCAGCTCACCTGGGCCATCTGGCGAGCAGTACTTC	CASSPGPSGEQYF
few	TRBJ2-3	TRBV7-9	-	TGTGCCAGCAGCTTGCTACTAGAGGGGGAGAGGAGCACAGATACGCAGTATTTT	CASSLLLEGERSTDTQYF
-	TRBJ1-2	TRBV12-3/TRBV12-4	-	TGTGCCAGCCGTGAGGGGCATGGCTACACCTTC	CASREGHGYTF
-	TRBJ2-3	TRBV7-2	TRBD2	TGTGCCAGCAGCAGTAGCGGGGCCAGGGCAGATACGCAGTATTTT	CASSSSGARADTQYF
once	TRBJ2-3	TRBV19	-	TGTGCCAGTAGTATTGGGTCTGGCACAGATACGCAGTATTTT	CASSIGSGTDTQYF
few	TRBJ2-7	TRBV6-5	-	TGTGCCAGCAAACAAACCAACCCGGTTGTCTACGAGCAGTACTTC	CASKQTNPVVYEQYF
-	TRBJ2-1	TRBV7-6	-	TGTGCCAGCAGCGGCGGAGGGGGGTTTGTGAATGAGCAGTTCTTC	CASSGGGGFVNEQFF
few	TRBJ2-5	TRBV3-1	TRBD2	TGTGCCAGCAGCCCGACTAGCGGGGGGCCGGTTGAGACCCAGTACTTC	CASSPTSGGPVETQYF
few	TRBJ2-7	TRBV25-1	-	TGTGCCAGCGGCCTAGGGTCTTCCTACGAGCAGTACTTC	CASGLGSSYEQYF
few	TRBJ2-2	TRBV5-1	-	TGCGCCAGCAGCTTGATGCCTCCCGGGGAGCTGTCTTTT	CASSLMPPGELSF
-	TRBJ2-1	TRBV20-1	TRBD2	TGCAGTGCTTCTCTAGCGGGGTTTGACAATGAGCAGTTCTTC	CSASLAGFDNEQFF
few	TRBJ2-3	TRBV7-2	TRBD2	TGTGCCAGCAGCTTAGGGGGGACTACCACAGATACGCAGTATTTT	CASSLGGTTTDTQYF
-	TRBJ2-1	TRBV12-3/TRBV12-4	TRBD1	TGTGCCAGCACTGCTAGGGGACAGGGGGCGGATGAGCAGTTCTTC	CASTARGQGADEQFF
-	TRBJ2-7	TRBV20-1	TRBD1	TGCAGTGCCAGGGGGCGCGGGCAGGACGAGCAGTACTTC	CSARGRGQDEQYF
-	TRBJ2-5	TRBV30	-	TGTGCCTGCGCCCCTGCTGGCATGGAGACCCAGTACTTC	CACAPAGMETQYF
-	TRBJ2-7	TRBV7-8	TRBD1	TGTGCCAGCAGCTTGGTGGTACAGGGGGTGCAAGAGCAGTACTTC	CASSLVVQGVQEQYF
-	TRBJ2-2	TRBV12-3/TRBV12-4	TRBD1	TGTGCCAGCAGACGACCGGGACAGGGCACCACCGGGGAGCTGTTTTTT	CASRRPGQGTTGELFF
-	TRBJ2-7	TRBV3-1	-	TGTGCCAGCAGCCCCGGGACGCAGCCCTACGAGCAGTACTTC	CASSPGTQPYEQYF
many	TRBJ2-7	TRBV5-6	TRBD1	TGTGCCAGCAGCCGGACAGGGGACGAGCAGTACTTC	CASSRTGDEQYF
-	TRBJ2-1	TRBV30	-	TGTGCCTGGAGTGTATTAGGACGAGGGAATGAGCAGTTCTTC	CAWSVLGRGNEQFF
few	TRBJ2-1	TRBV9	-	TGTGCCAGCAGCCCGTCTCACAATGAGCAGTTCTTC	CASSPSHNEQFF
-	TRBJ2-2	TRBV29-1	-	TGCAGCGTTGAGAGGGTGGTTTCCGGGGAGCTGTTTTTT	CSVERVVSGELFF
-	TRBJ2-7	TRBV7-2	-	TGTGCCAGCAGCGGGAGTCTCCGGCCCGAGCAGTACTTC	CASSGSLRPEQYF
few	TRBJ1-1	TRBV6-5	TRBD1	TGTGCCAGCAGTTTTGGGACAGGGGTGGACACTGAAGCTTTCTTT	CASSFGTGVDTEAFF
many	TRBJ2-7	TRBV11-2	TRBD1	TGTGCCAGCAGCGCCGGGACAGGGGGCTACGAGCAGTACTTC	CASSAGTGGYEQYF
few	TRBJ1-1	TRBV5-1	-	TGCGCCAGCAGCGCCGGGCCAGGGGTTAGCACTGAAGCTTTCTTT	CASSAGPGVSTEAFF
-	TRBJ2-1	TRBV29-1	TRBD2	TGCAGCGTTGGTGTGGGGGAGGGCCCGCTGGATGAGCAGTTCTTC	CSVGVGEGPLDEQFF
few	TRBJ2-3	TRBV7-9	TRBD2	TGTGCCAGCAGCCGTGTCCTAGCGGGGGCCACAGATACGCAGTATTTT	CASSRVLAGATDTQYF
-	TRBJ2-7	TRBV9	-	TGTGCCAGCAGCGTACACCACAGCACCATGTCATCCTACGAGCAGTACTTC	CASSVHHSTMSSYEQYF
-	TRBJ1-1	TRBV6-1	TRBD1	TGTGCCAGCCAGACAGGGGGGACTGAAGCTTTCTTT	CASQTGGTEAFF
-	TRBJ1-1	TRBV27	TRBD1	TGTGCCAGCAGGTCAGGGGGGACGAACACTGAAGCTTTCTTT	CASRSGGTNTEAFF
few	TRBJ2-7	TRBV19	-	TGTGCCAGTAGTATAGTACGGGGCGAGCAGTACTTC	CASSIVRGEQYF
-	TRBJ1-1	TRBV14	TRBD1	TGTGCCAGCAGTGCGGGGACAGGGAAACGGAACACTGAAGCTTTCTTT	CASSAGTGKRNTEAFF
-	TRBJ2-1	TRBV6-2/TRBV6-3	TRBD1	TGTGCCAGCAGTTACCCCGGACAGGGGGCCTCCTACAATGAGCAGTTCTTC	CASSYPGQGASYNEQFF
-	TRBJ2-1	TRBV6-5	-	TGTGCCAGCAGTTATCTCCAGGGTATACAGAATGAGCAGTTCTTC	CASSYLQGIQNEQFF
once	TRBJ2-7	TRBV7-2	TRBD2	TGTGCCAGCAGCCGCGGACTAGCGGAATCCTACGAGCAGTACTTC	CASSRGLAESYEQYF
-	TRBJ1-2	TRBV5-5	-	TGTGCCAGCAGCTACCGACAGCCCTATGGCTACACCTTC	CASSYRQPYGYTF